This TCR beta chain came from a study of blood T cell repertoires in COVID-19. For the study at large: Samples of COVID-19 (acute and convalescent) were obtained from the United States, Italy and Spain. T cells, B-cell-depleted T cells, or PBMCs provided the cDNA or gDNA that served as material.

Profiling relied on immunoSEQ multiplex PCR, and the TCRdb table lists in-frame clones only, not all of them. This sample has about 270,000 clones, with approximately 92% found just once. Participants had their cohort set by participant-reported clinical history. Recovery among Cohort 3 donors was established by two negative PCRs, clearance, or symptom resolution. The CDR3 is 13 amino acids. Germline CDR1 MDHEN, CDR2 SYDVKM. V shed 3 bases and J shed 5 bases, with 8 bases lying between them. Notes on this clone: Other DNA sequences in the sample encode the same CDR3.

The rearrangement joins TRBV28 to TRBJ1-5; perhaps TRBD1 as D (5 bases). This sequence was found in a woman aged 18-29 years who had recovered from COVID-19. What was sequenced was PBMCs or T cells enriched from blood (not recorded which). CDR3 amino acids: CASSLQGHQPQHF. For the CDR3, the DNA is TGTGCCAGCAGTTTGCAGGGCCATCAGCCCCAGCATTTT.